What follows are 15 T cell receptor beta chains derived from one specimen sequenced in a study of blood T cell repertoires in COVID-19. Profiling relied on immunoSEQ multiplex PCR, and the TCRdb table lists in-frame clones only, not all of them. The sample carries 85,000 to 130,000 clones, about 90% recorded once. What was sequenced was peripheral blood. Source of these receptors: a man in his fifties with acute or convalescent COVID-19.

The chain recombines TRBV10-3 with TRBJ1-2, with 10 bases identical to TRBD1. V shed 3 bases, J shed 3 bases, and the junction held 7 bases outside the gene matches. Germline V gives CDR1 ENHRY, CDR2 SYGVKD. The CDR3 sequence is 16 residues long. CDR3 in amino acids: CAISDPDRGFHYGYTF. CDR3 DNA: TGTGCCATCAGTGACCCGGACAGGGGGTTCCACTATGGCTACACCTTC.

The chain has TRBV5-1 and TRBJ2-3; D not certain. Trimming stripped 0 bases from V and 14 bases from J, with 13 bases between. Germline V gene lookup returns CDR1 SGHRS and CDR2 YFSETQ. The CDR3 has 12 amino acids. The CDR3 sequence: CASSLGLQMWYF. In DNA form, the CDR3 reads TGCGCCAGCAGCTTGGGGCTCCAGATGTGGTATTTT. Full variable domain (rest looked up from reference TRBV5-1 and TRBJ2-3): KAGVTQTPRYLIKTRGQQVTLSCSPISGHRSVSWYQQTPGQGLQFLFEYFSETQRNKGNFPGRFSGRQFSNSRSEMNVSTLELGDSALYLCASSLGLQMWYFGPGTRLTVL.

The V and J genes are TRBV24-1 and TRBJ1-1, with 8 nucleotides matching TRBD1. The germline V gene has CDR1 KGHDR and CDR2 SFDVKD. The J segment lost 2 bases and the V segment lost 7 bases, leaving 2 bases of the junction unmatched. The CDR3 loop spans 13 amino acids. CDR3 DNA: TGTGCCACCAGGGACAGGGAAAACACTGAAGCTTTCTTT. Its protein is CATRDRENTEAFF.

The chain has TRBV3-1 (or the pseudogene TRBV3-2) and TRBJ2-1; TRBD2 might be the D (5 bases). The V end lost 5 bases, the J end lost 2 bases, and 10 bases lay between the germline ends. This CDR3 comprises 14 residues. The germline V gene encodes CDR1 LGHDT and CDR2 YNNKEL (reference sequence). The chain's CDR3 is CASSAHGAYNEQFF. DNA of the CDR3: TGTGCCAGCAGCGCCCACGGGGCCTACAATGAGCAGTTCTTC.

The chain carries TRBV9 and TRBJ1-3; 7 bases are a match to TRBD1. CDR3 length: 14 amino acids. Trimming cost V 4 bases and J 3 bases; bases outside gene matches: 4. Germline V CDR1 and CDR2: SGDLS, YYNGEE. CDR3 bases: TGTGCCAGCAGCCGGCAGGGGGTTGGAAACACCATATATTTT. Amino acids: CASSRQGVGNTIYF.

The rearrangement joins TRBV2 to TRBJ2-7, with D unclear. The CDR3 is 14 amino acids. The V gene lost 3 bases and the J gene lost 0 bases, with 9 bases spanning the gap. Germline CDR1 and CDR2: SNHLY and FYNNEI. The DNA for the CDR3 is TGTGCCAGCAGTGAGACATACACCTCCTACGAGCAGTACTTC. As protein: CASSETYTSYEQYF.

The chain joins TRBV10-1 to TRBJ2-7; 10 bases map to TRBD2. Per germline, CDR1 WNHNN and CDR2 SYGVQD (reference sequence). The CDR3 runs 16 residues. Unmatched junction bases numbered 13, after V lost 4 bases and J lost 7 bases. As DNA, the CDR3 is TGCGCCAGCAGTGGGCCGGCTAGCGGGAGTCCGGGGGAGCAGTACTTC. It specifies CASSGPASGSPGEQYF.

The chain joins TRBV7-3 to TRBJ2-1; 14 bases are shared with TRBD2. V shed 5 bases and J 7 bases; nucleotides not matched to a gene: 10. The CDR3 covers 17 residues. Germline CDR1 reads SGHTA; CDR2 reads FQGTGA. CDR3 sequence: CASSGRLAGGPWNEQFF. CDR3 nucleotide sequence: TGTGCCAGCAGCGGCCGACTAGCGGGAGGGCCATGGAATGAGCAGTTCTTC.

The chain links TRBV11-2 to TRBJ2-3, with 11 bases that match TRBD2. This CDR3 has 16 amino acids. Germline CDR1 and CDR2: SGHAT and FQNNGV. V lost 4 bases, J lost 7 bases, and 10 bases stayed unmatched. In DNA form, the CDR3 reads TGTGCCAGCAGCTCGACTAGCGGGACCAGCTGGAATACGCAGTATTTT. It yields the protein CASSSTSGTSWNTQYF.

The CDR3 loop is CASRITSGSYNEQFF. The CDR3 region has the DNA TGCGCCAGCAGAATAACTAGCGGGAGCTACAATGAGCAGTTCTTC. This chain connects TRBV10-2 to TRBJ2-1; 11 bases map to TRBD2. CDR3 length: 15 amino acids. Per the germline V gene, CDR1 is WSHSY and CDR2 is SAAADI. The V segment lost 6 bases and the J segment 3 bases; nucleotides outside the gene matches: 4.

The chain has TRBV2 and TRBJ1-2; 8 nucleotides align to TRBD1. Germline V gene lookup returns CDR1 SNHLY and CDR2 FYNNEI. The CDR3 length is 13 residues. Unmatched junction bases numbered 3, after V lost 7 bases and J lost 2 bases. CDR3 DNA: TGTGCCAGCACGAGGACAGGGAACTATGGCTACACCTTC. As protein: CASTRTGNYGYTF.

This chain uses TRBV7-2 with TRBJ2-2; D may be TRBD2 (5 bases). V dropped 5 bases and J dropped 0 bases, with 13 bases sitting between them. Germline V CDR1 and CDR2: SGHTA, FQGNSA. CDR3 length equals 16 residues. CDR3 loop: CASSGRVLTNTGELFF. Here the CDR3 DNA reads TGTGCCAGCAGCGGGCGGGTGCTAACGAACACCGGGGAGCTGTTTTTT.

The chain combines TRBV3-1 (or the pseudogene TRBV3-2) with TRBJ1-4; no firm D call. V was pared by 4 bases and J by 4 bases, with 13 bases between. The CDR3 has 15 residues. CDR1 and CDR2 from the germline V gene are LGHDT and YNNKEL (reference sequence). CDR3 sequence (DNA): TGTGCCAGCAGCCCAAAGCCTGTTCTTAATGAAAAACTGTTTTTT. It specifies CASSPKPVLNEKLFF.

This rearrangement joins TRBV5-1 to TRBJ1-1; maybe TRBD1 (5 bases). The ends were cut back, 2 bases at V and 0 bases at J, with 8 bases in the middle. Germline lookup yields CDR1 SGHRS and CDR2 YFSETQ. This CDR3 has 14 residues. This chain's CDR3 is CASSFKDMNTEAFF. DNA of the CDR3: TGCGCCAGCAGCTTTAAGGACATGAACACTGAAGCTTTCTTT.

The chain employs TRBV3-1 (or the pseudogene TRBV3-2) and TRBJ2-3, with TRBD2 matching 8 bases. The V and J ends lost 5 bases and 5 bases, in that order; junction bases with no gene match: 9. CDR1 and CDR2 (germline): LGHDT, YNNKEL (reference sequence). CDR3 length equals 15 residues. CDR3 residues: CASSVGRGRGDTQYF. In nucleotides, the CDR3 is TGTGCCAGCAGCGTCGGGAGGGGACGGGGAGATACGCAGTATTTT.